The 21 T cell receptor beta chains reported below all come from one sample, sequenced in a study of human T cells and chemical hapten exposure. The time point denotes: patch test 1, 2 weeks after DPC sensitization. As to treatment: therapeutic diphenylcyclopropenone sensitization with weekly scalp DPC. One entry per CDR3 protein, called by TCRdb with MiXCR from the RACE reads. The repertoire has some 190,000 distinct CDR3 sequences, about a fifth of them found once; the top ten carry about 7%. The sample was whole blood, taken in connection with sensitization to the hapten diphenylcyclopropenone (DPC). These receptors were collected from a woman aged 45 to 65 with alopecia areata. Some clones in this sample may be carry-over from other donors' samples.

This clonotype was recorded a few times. CDR3: CASSLALRGGSGNTIYF. The CDR3 coding sequence is TGTGCCAGCAGCTTAGCGCTAAGGGGGGGCTCTGGAAACACCATATATTTT. This rearrangement joins TRBV7-8 to TRBJ1-3, with D possibly TRBD1 on 6 matching bases. The CDR3 totals 17 residues. CDR1 SGHVS and CDR2 FQNEAQ come from the germline V gene. V lost 0 bases, J lost 0 bases, and 12 bases lay in between.

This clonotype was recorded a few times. DNA for the CDR3: TGCGCCAGCAGTGACTACAATGAGCAGTTCTTC. Translated: CASSDYNEQFF. The chain uses TRBV5-1 and TRBJ2-1, with D hard to call. This CDR3 contains 11 residues. CDR1 is SGHRS, CDR2 YFSETQ, per germline. Trimming removed 5 bases from V and 3 bases from J, with 3 bases in between.

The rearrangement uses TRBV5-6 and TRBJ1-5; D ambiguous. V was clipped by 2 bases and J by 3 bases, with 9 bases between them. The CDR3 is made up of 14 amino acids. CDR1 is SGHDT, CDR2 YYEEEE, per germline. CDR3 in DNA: TGTGCCAGCAGCTTCGGAGGAGACAATCAGCCCCAGCATTTT. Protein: CASSFGGDNQPQHF.

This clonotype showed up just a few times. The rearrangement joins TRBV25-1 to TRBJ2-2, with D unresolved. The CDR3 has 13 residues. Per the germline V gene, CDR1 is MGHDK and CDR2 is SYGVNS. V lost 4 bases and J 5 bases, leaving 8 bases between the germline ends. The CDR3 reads CASSAAPTGELFF. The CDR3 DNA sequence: TGTGCCAGCAGTGCCGCCCCGACCGGGGAGCTGTTTTTT.

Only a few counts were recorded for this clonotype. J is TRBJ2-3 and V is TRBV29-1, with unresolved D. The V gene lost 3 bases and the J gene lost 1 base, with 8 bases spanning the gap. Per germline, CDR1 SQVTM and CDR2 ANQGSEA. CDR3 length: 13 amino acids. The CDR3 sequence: CSVDLAGTDTQYF. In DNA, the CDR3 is TGCAGCGTTGATTTGGCGGGCACAGATACGCAGTATTTT.

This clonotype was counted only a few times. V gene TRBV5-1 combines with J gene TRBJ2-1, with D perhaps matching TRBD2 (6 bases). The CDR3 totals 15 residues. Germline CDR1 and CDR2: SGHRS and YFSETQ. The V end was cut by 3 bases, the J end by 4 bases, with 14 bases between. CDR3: CASSSSGLSYNEQFF. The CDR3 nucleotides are TGCGCCAGCAGCTCCTCGGGACTCTCATACAATGAGCAGTTCTTC.

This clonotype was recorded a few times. CDR3 amino acids: CSVEVGRGRKETQYF. CDR3 DNA sequence: TGCAGCGTTGAAGTGGGGCGCGGAAGAAAAGAGACCCAGTACTTC. The chain couples TRBV29-1 to TRBJ2-5, with D possibly TRBD1 on 5 matching bases. Trimming stripped 1 base from V and 3 bases from J, with 15 bases between. The CDR3 covers 15 residues. Germline V CDR1 and CDR2: SQVTM, ANQGSEA.

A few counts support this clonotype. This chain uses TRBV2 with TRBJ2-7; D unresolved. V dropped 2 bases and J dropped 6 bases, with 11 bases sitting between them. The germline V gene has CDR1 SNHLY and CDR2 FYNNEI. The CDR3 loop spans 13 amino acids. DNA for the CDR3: TGTGCCAGCAGTGAAAATTTGAGACTCGAGCAGTACTTC. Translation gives CASSENLRLEQYF.

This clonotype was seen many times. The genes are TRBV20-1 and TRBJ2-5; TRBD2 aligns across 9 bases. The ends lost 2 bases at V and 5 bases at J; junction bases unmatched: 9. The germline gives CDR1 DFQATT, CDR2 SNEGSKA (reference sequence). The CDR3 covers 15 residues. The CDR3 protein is CSARSSGIRGETQYF. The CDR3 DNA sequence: TGCAGTGCTAGATCTAGCGGGATCAGAGGGGAGACCCAGTACTTC.

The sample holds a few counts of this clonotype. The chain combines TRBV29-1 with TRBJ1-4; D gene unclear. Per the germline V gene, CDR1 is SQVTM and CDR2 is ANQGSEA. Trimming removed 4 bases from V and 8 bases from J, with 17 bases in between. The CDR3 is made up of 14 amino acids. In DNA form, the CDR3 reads TGCAGCGTTGGGGCGATGGCGGCAGGAGAAAAACTGTTTTTT. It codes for CSVGAMAAGEKLFF.

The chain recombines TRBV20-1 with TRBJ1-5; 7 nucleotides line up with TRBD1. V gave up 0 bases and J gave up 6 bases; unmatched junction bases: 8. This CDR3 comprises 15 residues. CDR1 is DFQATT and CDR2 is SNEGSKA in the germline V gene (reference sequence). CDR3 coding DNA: TGCAGTGCTAGAGATGGTACAGGGGCGGTTCAGCCCCAGCATTTT. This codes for CSARDGTGAVQPQHF.

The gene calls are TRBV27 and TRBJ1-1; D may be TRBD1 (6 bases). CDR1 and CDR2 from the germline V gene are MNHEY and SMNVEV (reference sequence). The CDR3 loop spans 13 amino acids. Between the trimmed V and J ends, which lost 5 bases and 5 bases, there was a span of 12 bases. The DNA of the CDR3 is TGTGCCAGCAGTATGGACAGTGAAACTGAAGCTTTCTTT. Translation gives CASSMDSETEAFF.

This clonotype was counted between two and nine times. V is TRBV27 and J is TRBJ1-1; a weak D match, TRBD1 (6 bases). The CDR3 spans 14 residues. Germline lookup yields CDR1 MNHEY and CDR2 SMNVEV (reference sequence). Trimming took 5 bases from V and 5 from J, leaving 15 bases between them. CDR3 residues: CASSVNRVGTEAFF. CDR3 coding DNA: TGTGCCAGCAGTGTTAACAGGGTAGGGACTGAAGCTTTCTTT.

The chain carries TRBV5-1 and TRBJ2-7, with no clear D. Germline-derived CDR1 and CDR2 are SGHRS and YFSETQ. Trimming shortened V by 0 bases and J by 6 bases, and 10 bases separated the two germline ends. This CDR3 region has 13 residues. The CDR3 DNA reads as TGCGCCAGCAGCTTGGCGGGTGCCGCCGAGCAGTACTTC. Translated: CASSLAGAAEQYF.

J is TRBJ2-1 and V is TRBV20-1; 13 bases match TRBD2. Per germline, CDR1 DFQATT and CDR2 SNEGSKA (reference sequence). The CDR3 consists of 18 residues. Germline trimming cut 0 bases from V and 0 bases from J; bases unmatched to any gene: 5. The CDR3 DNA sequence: TGCAGTGCTAGAGATTTACTAGCGGGAGGGAACTCCTACAATGAGCAGTTCTTC. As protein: CSARDLLAGGNSYNEQFF.

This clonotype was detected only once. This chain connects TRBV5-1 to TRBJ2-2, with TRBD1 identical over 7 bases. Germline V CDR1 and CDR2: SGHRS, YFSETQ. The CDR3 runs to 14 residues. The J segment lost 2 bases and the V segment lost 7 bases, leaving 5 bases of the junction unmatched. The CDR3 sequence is CASRQGDNTGELFF. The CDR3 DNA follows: TGCGCCAGCCGGCAGGGGGACAACACCGGGGAGCTGTTTTTT.

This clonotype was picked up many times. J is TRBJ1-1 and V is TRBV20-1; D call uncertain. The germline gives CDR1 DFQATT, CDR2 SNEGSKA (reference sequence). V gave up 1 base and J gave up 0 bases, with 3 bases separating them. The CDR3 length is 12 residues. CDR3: CSARGLNTEAFF. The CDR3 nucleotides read TGCAGTGCTAGAGGTTTGAACACTGAAGCTTTCTTT.

The CDR3 here is CASSPQGSNQPQHF. CDR3 nucleotides: TGTGCCAGCTCACCACAGGGGAGCAATCAGCCCCAGCATTTT. The chain is built from TRBV18 and TRBJ1-5; TRBD1 is a possible D gene (5 bases). Trimming took off 1 base at V and 1 base at J, with 5 bases between the two ends. CDR3 length equals 14 residues. CDR1 is KGHSH, CDR2 LQKENI, per germline.

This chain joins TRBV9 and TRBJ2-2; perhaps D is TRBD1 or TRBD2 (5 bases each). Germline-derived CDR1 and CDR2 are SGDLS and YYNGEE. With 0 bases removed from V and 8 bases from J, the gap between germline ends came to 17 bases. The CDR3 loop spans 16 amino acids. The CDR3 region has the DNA TGTGCCAGCAGCGTAGCGGCAGAGGGGAACGCGGGGGAGCTGTTTTTT. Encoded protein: CASSVAAEGNAGELFF.

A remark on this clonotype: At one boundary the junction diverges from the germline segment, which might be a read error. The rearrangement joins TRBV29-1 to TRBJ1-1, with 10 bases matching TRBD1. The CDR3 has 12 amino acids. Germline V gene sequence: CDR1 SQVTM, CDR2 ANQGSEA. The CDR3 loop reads CSVEGTGGESIF. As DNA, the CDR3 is TGCAGCGTTGAAGGGACAGGGGGGGAATCGATCTTT.

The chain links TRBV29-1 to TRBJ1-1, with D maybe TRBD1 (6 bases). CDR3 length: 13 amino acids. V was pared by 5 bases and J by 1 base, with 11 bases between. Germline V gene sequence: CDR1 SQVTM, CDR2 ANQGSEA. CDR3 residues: CSVQGRRNTEAFF. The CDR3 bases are TGCAGCGTTCAGGGGAGGAGGAACACTGAAGCTTTCTTT.